The 5 T cell receptor beta chains presented below share a single source sample, sequenced in a study of early T cells in non-severe SARS-CoV-2 infection. TCRdb reprocessed the 5' RACE reads with MiXCR, giving one entry per CDR3 protein. The sample contains around 27,000 distinct CDR3 sequences, 9.5% to 10% of which appear only once. What was sequenced was whole blood. The receptors come from an adult who was a healthcare worker with PCR-confirmed SARS-CoV-2 infection or an uninfected control (not recorded which).

The sample holds many counts of this clonotype. The chain uses TRBV7-2 and TRBJ1-1; D may be TRBD1 (5 bases). The CDR3 loop spans 13 amino acids. V shed 5 bases and J shed 7 bases, with 14 bases lying between them. The V gene's germline CDR1 is SGHTA and CDR2 FQGNSA. In DNA form, the CDR3 reads TGTGCCAGCAGCCAAGGGGCGGCCTTTGAAGCTTTCTTT. This encodes CASSQGAAFEAFF.

The V call is TRBV6-6, the J call TRBJ2-7; 7 positions match TRBD1. CDR3 length: 15 residues. Germline V gene lookup returns CDR1 MNHNY and CDR2 SVGAGI (reference sequence). Trimming took 2 bases from V and 6 from J; bases not matched to a gene: 10. CDR3 coding DNA: TGTGCCAGCAGTTACGCCAGAGGGGGCTTCGGCGAGCAGTACTTC. Translating gives CASSYARGGFGEQYF.

The chain joins TRBV6-5 to TRBJ1-3; D unresolved. The germline V and J ends were trimmed by 5 bases and 0 bases, with 11 bases remaining between them. The CDR3 has 15 amino acids. The germline gives CDR1 MNHEY, CDR2 SVGAGI. The CDR3 here is CASSASGLSGNTIYF. CDR3 DNA sequence: TGTGCCAGCAGTGCGAGCGGCCTCTCTGGAAACACCATATATTTT.

The V gene is TRBV7-3, the J gene TRBJ1-2; TRBD1 aligns across 9 bases. The length of the CDR3 is 14 residues. V trimming: 2 bases; J trimming: 6 bases; junction bases outside the gene matches: 4. Germline assignment: CDR1 SGHTA and CDR2 FQGTGA. CDR3 DNA: TGTGCCAGCAGCTTAGGACAGGGGAGTGATGGCTACACCTTC. Translation: CASSLGQGSDGYTF.

The sample holds many counts of this clonotype. The chain links TRBV5-1 to TRBJ2-3; D gene uncertain. The CDR3 is 16 residues long. The germline gives CDR1 SGHRS, CDR2 YFSETQ. V was cut by 0 bases and J by 0 bases, with 11 bases left in between. The CDR3 reads CASSLGLQSSTDTQYF. CDR3 sequence (DNA): TGCGCCAGCAGCTTGGGGTTACAATCTAGCACAGATACGCAGTATTTT.